This TCR beta chain comes out of a study of T cell responses to AZD1222 COVID-19 vaccine. Study outcomes and limitations: Across the whole spike, CD4 TCRs peaked at regions 160-218 and 743-854. Spike-specific TCR breadth and depth went up after people got two AZD1222 doses.

Second-dose recipients at about 4 or about 12 weeks were treated as one pooled group. On this clone: The antigen remains unidentified.

Method: immunoSEQ multiplex PCR; TCRdb's copy keeps in-frame clones and lacks some. The table includes some 120,000 clones, 84% detected once. The source was peripheral blood, collected 28 days after the second AZD1222 dose. The source of this sequence is an adult who received the AZD1222 COVID-19 vaccine.

The CDR3 nucleotides are TGTGCCAGCAGCTTAGGTAGCATGAATGAGCAGTTCTTC. This sequence encodes CASSLGSMNEQFF. The chain uses TRBV7-2 and TRBJ2-1; D unclear. There are 13 residues in the CDR3. Germline loops: CDR1 SGHTA, CDR2 FQGNSA. Trimming shortened V by 1 base and J by 7 bases, and 8 bases separated the two germline ends.